This TCR beta chain was obtained from a study of blood T cell repertoires in COVID-19. Study overall: Acute and convalescent COVID-19 samples came from the United States, Italy and Spain. The cDNA or gDNA used as material had been derived from T cells, B-cell-depleted T cells, or PBMCs.

In the original analysis: Reference gene primer amplification in the assay estimated nucleated cell counts. Some clones are missing from TCRdb's copy, which holds only in-frame ones; the method was immunoSEQ multiplex PCR. V and J calls and clone size are those listed in that table; D and trimming were worked out from the DNA. The sample includes roughly 330,000 clones, roughly 90% of them seen just once. The sample holds one count of this clone. The CDR3 contains 15 residues. Trimming cost V 0 bases and J 2 bases, with 11 bases left between them. The germline gives CDR1 SGDLS, CDR2 YYNGEE. Sequencing was done on a sample of peripheral blood. This rearrangement joins TRBV9 to TRBJ2-5, with a tentative D call TRBD2 (7 bases). This TCR was recovered from a woman in her forties or fifties with active or convalescent COVID-19. CDR3 region: CASSVEGGRQETQYF. CDR3 in DNA: TGTGCCAGCAGCGTAGAGGGGGGGAGGCAAGAGACCCAGTACTTC.